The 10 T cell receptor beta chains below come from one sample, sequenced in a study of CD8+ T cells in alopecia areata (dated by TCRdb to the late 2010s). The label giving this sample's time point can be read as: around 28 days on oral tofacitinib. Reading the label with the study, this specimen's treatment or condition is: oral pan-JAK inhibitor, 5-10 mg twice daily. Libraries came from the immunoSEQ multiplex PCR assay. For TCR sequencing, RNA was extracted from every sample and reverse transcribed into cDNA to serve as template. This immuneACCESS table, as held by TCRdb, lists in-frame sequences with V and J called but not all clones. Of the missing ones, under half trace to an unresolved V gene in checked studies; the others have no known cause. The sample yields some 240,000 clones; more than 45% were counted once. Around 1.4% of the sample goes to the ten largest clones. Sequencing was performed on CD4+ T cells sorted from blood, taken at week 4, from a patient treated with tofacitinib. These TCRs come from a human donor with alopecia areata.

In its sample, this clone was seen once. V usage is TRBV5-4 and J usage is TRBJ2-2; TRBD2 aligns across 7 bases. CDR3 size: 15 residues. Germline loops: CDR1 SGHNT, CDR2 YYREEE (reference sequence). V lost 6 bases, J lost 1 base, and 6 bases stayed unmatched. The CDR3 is CASTPGLKNTGELFF. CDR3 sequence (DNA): TGTGCCAGCACCCCGGGACTAAAGAACACCGGGGAGCTGTTTTTT.

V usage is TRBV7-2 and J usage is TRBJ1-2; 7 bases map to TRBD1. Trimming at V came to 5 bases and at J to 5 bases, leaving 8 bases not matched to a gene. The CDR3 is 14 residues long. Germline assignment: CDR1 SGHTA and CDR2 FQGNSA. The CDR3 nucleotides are TGTGCCAGCAGCACGCGGGACAGCGAGTATGGCTACACCTTC. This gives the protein CASSTRDSEYGYTF.

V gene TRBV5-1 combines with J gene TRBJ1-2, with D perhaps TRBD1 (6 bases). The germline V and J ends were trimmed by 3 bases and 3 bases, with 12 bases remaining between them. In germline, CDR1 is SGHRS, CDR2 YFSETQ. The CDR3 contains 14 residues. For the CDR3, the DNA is TGCGCCAGCAGCTCATCGACAGGTTACTATGGCTACACCTTC. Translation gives CASSSSTGYYGYTF.

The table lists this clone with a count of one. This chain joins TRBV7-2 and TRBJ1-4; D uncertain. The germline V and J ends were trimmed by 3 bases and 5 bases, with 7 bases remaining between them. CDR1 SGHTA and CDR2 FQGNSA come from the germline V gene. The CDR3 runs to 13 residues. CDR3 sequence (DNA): TGTGCCAGCAGCTTTTCGGGGAATGAAAAACTGTTTTTT. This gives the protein CASSFSGNEKLFF.

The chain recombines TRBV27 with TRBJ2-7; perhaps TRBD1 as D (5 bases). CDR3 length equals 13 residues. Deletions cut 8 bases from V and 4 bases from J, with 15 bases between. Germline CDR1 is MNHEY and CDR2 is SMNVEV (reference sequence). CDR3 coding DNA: TGTGCCAGCCAAGTCGCAGGGCAGTACGAGCAGTACTTC. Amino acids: CASQVAGQYEQYF.

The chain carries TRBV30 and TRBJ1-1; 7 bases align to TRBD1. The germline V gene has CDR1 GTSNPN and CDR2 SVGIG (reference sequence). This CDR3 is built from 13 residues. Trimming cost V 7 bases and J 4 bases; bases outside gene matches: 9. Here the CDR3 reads CALNQGEGTEAFF. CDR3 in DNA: TGTGCCTTGAACCAGGGGGAAGGCACTGAAGCTTTCTTT.

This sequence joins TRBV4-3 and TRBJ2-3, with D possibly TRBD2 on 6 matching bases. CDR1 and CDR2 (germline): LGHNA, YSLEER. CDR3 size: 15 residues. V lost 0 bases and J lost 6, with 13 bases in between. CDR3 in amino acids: CASSQESRGPDTQYF. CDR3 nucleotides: TGCGCCAGCAGCCAAGAATCGCGGGGACCTGATACGCAGTATTTT.

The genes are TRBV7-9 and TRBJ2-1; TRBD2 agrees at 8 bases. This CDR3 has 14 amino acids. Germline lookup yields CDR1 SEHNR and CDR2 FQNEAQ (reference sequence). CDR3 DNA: TGTTCGGGGAGCGGGGGCGCGTTGACTGACTACCAGTTCTTC. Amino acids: CSGSGGALTDYQFF.

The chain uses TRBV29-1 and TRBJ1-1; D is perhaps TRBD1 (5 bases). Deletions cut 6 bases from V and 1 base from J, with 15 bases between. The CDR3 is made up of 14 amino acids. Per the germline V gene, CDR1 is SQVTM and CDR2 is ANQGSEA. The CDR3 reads CSVLLRRGNTEAFF. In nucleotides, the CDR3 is TGCAGCGTCCTTCTGCGTAGGGGGAACACTGAAGCTTTCTTT.

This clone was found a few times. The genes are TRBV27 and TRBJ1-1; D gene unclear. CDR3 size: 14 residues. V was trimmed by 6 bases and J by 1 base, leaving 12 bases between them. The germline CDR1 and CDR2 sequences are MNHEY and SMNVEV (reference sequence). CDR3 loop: CASRPSGSNTEAFF. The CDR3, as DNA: TGTGCCAGCAGACCTTCAGGATCGAACACTGAAGCTTTCTTT.